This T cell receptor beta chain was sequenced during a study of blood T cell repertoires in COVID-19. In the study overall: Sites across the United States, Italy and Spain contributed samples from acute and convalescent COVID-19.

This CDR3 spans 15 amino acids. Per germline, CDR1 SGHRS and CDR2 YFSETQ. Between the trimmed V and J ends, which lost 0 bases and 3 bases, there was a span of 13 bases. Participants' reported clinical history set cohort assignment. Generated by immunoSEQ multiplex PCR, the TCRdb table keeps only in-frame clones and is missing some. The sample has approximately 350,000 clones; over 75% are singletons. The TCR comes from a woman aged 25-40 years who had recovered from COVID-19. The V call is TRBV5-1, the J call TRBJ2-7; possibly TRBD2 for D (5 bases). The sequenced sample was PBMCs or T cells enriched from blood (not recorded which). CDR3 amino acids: CASSLDTRGDYEQYF. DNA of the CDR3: TGCGCCAGCAGCTTGGATACTAGAGGTGACTACGAGCAGTACTTC. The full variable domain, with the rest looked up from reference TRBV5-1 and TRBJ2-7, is KAGVTQTPRYLIKTRGQQVTLSCSPISGHRSVSWYQQTPGQGLQFLFEYFSETQRNKGNFPGRFSGRQFSNSRSEMNVSTLELGDSALYLCASSLDTRGDYEQYFGPGTRLTVT.